A single sample gave rise to the 4 T cell receptor beta chains below, sequenced in a study of T cells in localized non-small cell lung cancer. Profiling relied on immunoSEQ multiplex PCR, and the TCRdb table lists in-frame clones only, not all of them. This table has 25,000 to 35,000 clones, roughly 86% appearing once. The specimen was peripheral blood mononuclear cells, collected before any cancer treatment. These receptors all stem from a woman aged 35 to 70 with stage III lung adenocarcinoma.

Only a few counts were recorded for this clone. This chain links TRBV29-1 with TRBJ2-3; D not certain. From germline, CDR1 is SQVTM and CDR2 ANQGSEA. V was cut by 3 bases and J by 0 bases, with 16 bases left in between. CDR3 size: 16 residues. The CDR3 nucleotides read TGCAGCGTTGACCCTATCATCTTCTCTAGCACAGATACGCAGTATTTT. It yields the protein CSVDPIIFSSTDTQYF.

The chain uses TRBV28 and TRBJ1-3, with TRBD1 matching 7 bases. The CDR3 covers 17 residues. In germline, CDR1 is MDHEN, CDR2 SYDVKM. Losses at the gene ends were 1 base for V and 0 bases for J; bases not matched to a gene: 6. CDR3 sequence (DNA): TGTGCCAGCAGTTTATCCGGGACAGCGTACTCTGGAAACACCATATATTTT. Translated: CASSLSGTAYSGNTIYF.

The V and J genes are TRBV9 and TRBJ2-3; a possible D gene is TRBD2 (6 bases). The germline V gene encodes CDR1 SGDLS and CDR2 YYNGEE. V lost 0 bases to trimming and J lost 0 bases, with 11 bases between them. The CDR3 runs to 16 residues. Here the CDR3 DNA reads TGTGCCAGCAGCGTAGGGGCGGGAATGAGCACAGATACGCAGTATTTT. Protein sequence: CASSVGAGMSTDTQYF.

The rearrangement links TRBV28 to TRBJ2-5; D is uncertain. V was clipped by 3 bases and J by 2 bases, with 7 bases between them. Germline values: CDR1 MDHEN, CDR2 SYDVKM. The CDR3 spans 13 residues. This CDR3 is CASSLGRQETQYF. The CDR3 DNA reads TGTGCCAGCAGTTTGGGTAGGCAAGAGACCCAGTACTTC.